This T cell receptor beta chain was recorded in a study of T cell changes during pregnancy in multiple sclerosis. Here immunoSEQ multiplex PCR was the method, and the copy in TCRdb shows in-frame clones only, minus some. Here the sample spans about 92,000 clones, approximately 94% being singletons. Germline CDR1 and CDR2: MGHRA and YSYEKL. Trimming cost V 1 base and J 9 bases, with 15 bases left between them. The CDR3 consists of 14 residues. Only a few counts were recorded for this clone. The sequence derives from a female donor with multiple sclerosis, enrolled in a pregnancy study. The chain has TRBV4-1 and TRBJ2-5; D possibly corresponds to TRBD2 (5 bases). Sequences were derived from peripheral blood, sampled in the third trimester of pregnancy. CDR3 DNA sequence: TGCGCCAGCAGCCAAGCCCAAGAAGCGGTTGCCCAGTACTTC. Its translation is CASSQAQEAVAQYF.